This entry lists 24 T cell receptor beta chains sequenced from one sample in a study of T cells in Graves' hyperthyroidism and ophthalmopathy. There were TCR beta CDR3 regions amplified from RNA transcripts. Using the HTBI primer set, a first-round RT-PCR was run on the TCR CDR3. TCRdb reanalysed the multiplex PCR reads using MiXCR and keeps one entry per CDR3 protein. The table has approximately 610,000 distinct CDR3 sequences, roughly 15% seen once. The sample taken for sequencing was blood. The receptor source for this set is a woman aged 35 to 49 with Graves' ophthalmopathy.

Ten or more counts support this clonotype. This CDR3 is CASSPTSTANQPQHF. CDR3 sequence (DNA): TGCGCCAGCAGCCCAACGTCGACAGCGAATCAGCCCCAGCATTTT. This chain links TRBV4-1 with TRBJ1-5; D possibly corresponds to TRBD1 (5 bases). The germline CDR1 and CDR2 sequences are MGHRA and YSYEKL. With 4 bases removed from V and 4 bases from J, the gap between germline ends came to 14 bases. This CDR3 has 15 residues.

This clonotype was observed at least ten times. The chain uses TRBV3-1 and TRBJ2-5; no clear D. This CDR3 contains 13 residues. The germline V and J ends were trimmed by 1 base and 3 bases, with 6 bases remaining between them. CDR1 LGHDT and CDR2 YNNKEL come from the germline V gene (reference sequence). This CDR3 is CASSQGSEETQYF. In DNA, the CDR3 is TGTGCCAGCAGCCAAGGATCGGAAGAGACCCAGTACTTC.

The CDR3 protein is CSVERDTSGQNEQYF. The CDR3 DNA reads TGCAGCGTTGAAAGAGACACCTCCGGCCAAAACGAGCAGTACTTC. The rearrangement links TRBV29-1 to TRBJ2-7; D unresolved. CDR3 length: 15 residues. Trimming shortened V by 2 bases and J by 5 bases, and 19 bases separated the two germline ends. The germline gives CDR1 SQVTM, CDR2 ANQGSEA.

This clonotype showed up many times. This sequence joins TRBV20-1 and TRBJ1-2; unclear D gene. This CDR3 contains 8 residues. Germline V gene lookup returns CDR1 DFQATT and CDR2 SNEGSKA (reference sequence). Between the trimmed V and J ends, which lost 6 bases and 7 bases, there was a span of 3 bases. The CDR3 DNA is TGCAGTGCGATTGGCTACACCTTC. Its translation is CSAIGYTF.

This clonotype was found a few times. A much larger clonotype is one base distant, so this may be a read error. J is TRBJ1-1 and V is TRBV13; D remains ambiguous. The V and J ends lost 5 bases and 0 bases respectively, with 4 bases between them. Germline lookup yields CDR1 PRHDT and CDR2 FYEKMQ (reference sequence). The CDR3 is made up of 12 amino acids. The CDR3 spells CASSAVNTEAFF. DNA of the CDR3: TGTGCCAGCAGCGCGGTGAACACTGAAGCTTTCTTT.

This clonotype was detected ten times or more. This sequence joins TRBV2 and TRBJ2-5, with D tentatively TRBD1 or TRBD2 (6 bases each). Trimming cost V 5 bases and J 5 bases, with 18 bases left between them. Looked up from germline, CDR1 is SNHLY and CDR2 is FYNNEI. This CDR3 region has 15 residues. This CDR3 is CASSLLGGGSETQYF. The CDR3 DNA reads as TGTGCCAGCAGTCTCCTTGGAGGGGGTTCTGAGACCCAGTACTTC.

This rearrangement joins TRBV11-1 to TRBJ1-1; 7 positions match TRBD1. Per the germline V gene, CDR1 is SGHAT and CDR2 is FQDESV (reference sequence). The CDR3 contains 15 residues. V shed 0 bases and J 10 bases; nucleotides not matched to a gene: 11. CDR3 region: CASSLAQGENMGAFF. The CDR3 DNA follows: TGTGCCAGCAGCTTAGCTCAGGGGGAAAACATGGGAGCTTTCTTT.

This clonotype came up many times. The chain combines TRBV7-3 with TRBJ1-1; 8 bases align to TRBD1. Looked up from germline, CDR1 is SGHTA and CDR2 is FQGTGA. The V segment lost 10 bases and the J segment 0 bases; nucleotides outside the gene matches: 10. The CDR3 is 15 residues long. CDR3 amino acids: CATRQGPSMNTEAFF. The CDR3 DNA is TGTGCCACCCGACAGGGGCCTTCCATGAACACTGAAGCTTTCTTT.

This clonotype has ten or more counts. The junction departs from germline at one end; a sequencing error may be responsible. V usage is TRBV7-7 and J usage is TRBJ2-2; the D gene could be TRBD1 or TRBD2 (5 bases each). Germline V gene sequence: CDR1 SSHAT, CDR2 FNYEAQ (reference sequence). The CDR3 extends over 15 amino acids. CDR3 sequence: CASSSSGRGTGELFF. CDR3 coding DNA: TGTGCTAGCAGCTCCTCGGGACGGGGCACCGGGGAGCTGTTTTTT.

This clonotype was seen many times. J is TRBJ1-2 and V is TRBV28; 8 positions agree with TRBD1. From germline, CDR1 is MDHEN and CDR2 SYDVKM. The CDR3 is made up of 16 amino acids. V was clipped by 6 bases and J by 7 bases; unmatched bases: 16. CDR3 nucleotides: TGTGCCAGCAGCGGACAGGGAATTGTCGGCTGGGGTGGCTACACCTTC. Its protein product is CASSGQGIVGWGGYTF.

CDR3 sequence reads: CAISESRGEKNTEAFF. In DNA form, the CDR3 reads TGTGCCATCAGTGAGTCGAGAGGGGAAAAGAACACTGAAGCTTTCTTT. The chain is built from TRBV10-3 and TRBJ1-1; a weak D match, TRBD1 (5 bases). This CDR3 has 16 amino acids. The germline V and J ends were trimmed by 0 bases and 1 base, with 12 bases remaining between them. CDR1 is ENHRY, CDR2 SYGVKD, per germline.

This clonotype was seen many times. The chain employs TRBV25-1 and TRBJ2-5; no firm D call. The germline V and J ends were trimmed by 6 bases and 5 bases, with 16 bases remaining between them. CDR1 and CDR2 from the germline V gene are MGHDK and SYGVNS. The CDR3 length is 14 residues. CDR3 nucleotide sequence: TGTGCCAGCAGCGAAAATGGGGTACGCGAGACCCAGTACTTC. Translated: CASSENGVRETQYF.

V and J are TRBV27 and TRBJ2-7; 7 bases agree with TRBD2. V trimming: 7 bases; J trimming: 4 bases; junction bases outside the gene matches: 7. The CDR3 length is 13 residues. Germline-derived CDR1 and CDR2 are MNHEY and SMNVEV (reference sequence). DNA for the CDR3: TGTGCCAGCAAAAGGAGCGGGATGTACGAGCAGTACTTC. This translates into CASKRSGMYEQYF.

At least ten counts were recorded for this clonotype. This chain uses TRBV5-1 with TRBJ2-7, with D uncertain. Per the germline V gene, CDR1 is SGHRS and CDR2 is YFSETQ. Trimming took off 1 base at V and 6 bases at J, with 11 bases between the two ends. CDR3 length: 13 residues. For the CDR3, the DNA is TGCGCCAGCAGCTTGCCCCTGTTTGGCGAGCAGTACTTC. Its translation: CASSLPLFGEQYF.

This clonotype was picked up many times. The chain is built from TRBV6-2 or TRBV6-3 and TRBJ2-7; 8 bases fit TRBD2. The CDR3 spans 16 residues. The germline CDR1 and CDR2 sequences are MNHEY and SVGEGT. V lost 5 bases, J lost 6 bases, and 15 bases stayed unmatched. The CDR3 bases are TGTGCCAGCAGTCCCCCGGGAGCGGGAGAATTGGGCGAGCAGTACTTC. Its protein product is CASSPPGAGELGEQYF.

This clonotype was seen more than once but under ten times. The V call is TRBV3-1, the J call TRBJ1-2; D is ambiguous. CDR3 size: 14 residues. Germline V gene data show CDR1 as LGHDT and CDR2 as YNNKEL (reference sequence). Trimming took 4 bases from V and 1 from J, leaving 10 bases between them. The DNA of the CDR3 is TGTGCCAGCAGCCTCGGACGGGATAACTATGGCTACACCTTC. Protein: CASSLGRDNYGYTF. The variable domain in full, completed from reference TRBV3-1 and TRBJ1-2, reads DTAVSQTPKYLVTQMGNDKSIKCEQNLGHDTMYWYKQDSKKFLKIMFSYNNKELIINETVPNRFSPKSPDKAHLNLHINSLELGDSAVYFCASSLGRDNYGYTFGSGTRLTVV.

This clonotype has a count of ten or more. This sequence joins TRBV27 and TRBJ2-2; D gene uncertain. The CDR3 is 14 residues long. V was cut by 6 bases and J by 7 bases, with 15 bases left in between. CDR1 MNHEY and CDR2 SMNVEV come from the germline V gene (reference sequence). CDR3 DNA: TGTGCCAGCAGCCTGGGAACCTGGAACGGGGAGCTGTTTTTT. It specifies CASSLGTWNGELFF.

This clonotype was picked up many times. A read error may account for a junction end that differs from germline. This CDR3 reads CASSVGGDYGYTF. Here the CDR3 DNA reads TGTGCCAGCAGTGTAGGGGGCGACTATGGCTACACCTTC. The J gene is TRBJ1-2, the V gene TRBV9, with 7 bases that match TRBD1. The CDR3 consists of 13 residues. The V gene's germline CDR1 is SGDLS and CDR2 YYNGEE.

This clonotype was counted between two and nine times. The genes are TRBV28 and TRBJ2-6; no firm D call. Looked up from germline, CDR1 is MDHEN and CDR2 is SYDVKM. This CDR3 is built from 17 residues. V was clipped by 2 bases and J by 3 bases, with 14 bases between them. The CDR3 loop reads CASSLSTDVLGANVLTF. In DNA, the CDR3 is TGTGCCAGCAGTTTAAGTACAGACGTGCTTGGGGCCAACGTCCTGACTTTC.

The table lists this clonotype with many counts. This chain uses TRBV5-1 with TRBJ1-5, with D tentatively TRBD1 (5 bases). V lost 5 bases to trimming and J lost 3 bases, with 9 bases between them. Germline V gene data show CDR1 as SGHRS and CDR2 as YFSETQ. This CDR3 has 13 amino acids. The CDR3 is CASRGGANQPQHF. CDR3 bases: TGCGCCAGCAGGGGTGGGGCCAATCAGCCCCAGCATTTT.

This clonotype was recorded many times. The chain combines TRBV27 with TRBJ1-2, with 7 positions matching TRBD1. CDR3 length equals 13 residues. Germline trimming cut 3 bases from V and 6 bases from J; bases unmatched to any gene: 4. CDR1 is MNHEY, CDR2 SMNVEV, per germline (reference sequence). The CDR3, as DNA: TGTGCCAGCAGTTTTTCGAGGGGGCATGGCTACACCTTC. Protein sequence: CASSFSRGHGYTF.

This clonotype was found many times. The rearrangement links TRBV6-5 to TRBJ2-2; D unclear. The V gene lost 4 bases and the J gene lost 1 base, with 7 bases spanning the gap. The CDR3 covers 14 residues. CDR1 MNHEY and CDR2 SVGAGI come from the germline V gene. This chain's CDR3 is CASSWGENTGELFF. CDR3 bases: TGTGCCAGCAGTTGGGGTGAGAACACCGGGGAGCTGTTTTTT.

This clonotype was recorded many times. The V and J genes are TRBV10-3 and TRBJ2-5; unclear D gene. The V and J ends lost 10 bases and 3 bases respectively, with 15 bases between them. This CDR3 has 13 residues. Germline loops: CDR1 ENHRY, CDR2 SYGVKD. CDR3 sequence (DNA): TGTGCCACCGAGGACCATAACAAAGAGACCCAGTACTTC. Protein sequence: CATEDHNKETQYF.

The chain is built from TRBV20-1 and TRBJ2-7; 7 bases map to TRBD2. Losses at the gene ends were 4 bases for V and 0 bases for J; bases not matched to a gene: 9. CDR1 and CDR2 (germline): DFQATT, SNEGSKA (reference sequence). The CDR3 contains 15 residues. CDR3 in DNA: TGCAGTGCTACCACCTGGGGGGGAAGCTCCTACGAGCAGTACTTC. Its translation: CSATTWGGSSYEQYF.